The rows below give T cell receptor beta chains drawn from one sample of a study of blood T cell repertoires in COVID-19. Clones were read by immunoSEQ multiplex PCR, and TCRdb kept only the in-frame ones, dropping some. The data contain roughly 160,000 clones, approximately 91% of them singletons. Sequenced material: peripheral blood. Receptor source: a man aged 18-30 years with acute or convalescent COVID-19. Each CDR3 is given with its conserved first and last residue. D genes are given only for firm matches. The size field is filled for only some rows; it gives once, few, many or a size class.

j_call: TRBJ1-1
clone_size: .
d_call: .
v_call: TRBV24-1
cdr3_nt: TGTGCCACCAGCAATAACCCCAGGGGAGGGTATGCTTTCTTT
cdr3_aa: CATSNNPRGGYAFF

j_call: TRBJ1-1
clone_size: .
d_call: TRBD1
v_call: TRBV29-1
cdr3_nt: TGCAGCGTTGAAGATTACTTCGGGACAGGGCTTGAGGGGAACACTGAAGCTTTCTTT
cdr3_aa: CSVEDYFGTGLEGNTEAFF

j_call: TRBJ2-7
clone_size: .
d_call: TRBD2
v_call: TRBV13
cdr3_nt: TGTGCCAGCAGCTCCCGCGGACTAGCGGGATTATTCGACGAGCAGTACTTC
cdr3_aa: CASSSRGLAGLFDEQYF

j_call: TRBJ1-3
clone_size: .
d_call: TRBD1
v_call: TRBV25-1
cdr3_nt: TGTGCCAGCAGTGCGTCACCGGGACAGCTTTCTGGAAACACCATATATTTT
cdr3_aa: CASSASPGQLSGNTIYF

j_call: TRBJ1-2
clone_size: .
d_call: TRBD1
v_call: TRBV3-1/TRBV3-2
cdr3_nt: TGTGCCAGCAGCTTCCGGGACAGGGGGGATGGCTACACCTTC
cdr3_aa: CASSFRDRGDGYTF

j_call: TRBJ1-1
clone_size: once
d_call: .
v_call: TRBV5-4
cdr3_nt: TGTGCCAGCAGCTTGGGACAGGATCCGACTGAAGCTTTCTTT
cdr3_aa: CASSLGQDPTEAFF

j_call: TRBJ2-2
clone_size: .
d_call: .
v_call: TRBV5-1
cdr3_nt: TGCGCCAGCAGGACGGGGGAGGCAGGGACCGGGGAGCTGTTTTTT
cdr3_aa: CASRTGEAGTGELFF

j_call: TRBJ1-1
clone_size: .
d_call: .
v_call: TRBV7-9
cdr3_nt: TGTGCCAGCAGCCCACATGATGGGGCCTGGAACACTGAAGCTTTCTTT
cdr3_aa: CASSPHDGAWNTEAFF

j_call: TRBJ1-2
clone_size: .
d_call: .
v_call: TRBV5-1
cdr3_nt: TGCGCCAGCAGCCCGTCAGGGACATCGCCGAGAGGCTACACCTTC
cdr3_aa: CASSPSGTSPRGYTF

j_call: TRBJ1-4
clone_size: .
d_call: TRBD1
v_call: TRBV5-5
cdr3_nt: TGTGCCAGCAGCTTGGAAACCCAGGGGGGATCGGGTGAAAAACTGTTTTTT
cdr3_aa: CASSLETQGGSGEKLFF

j_call: TRBJ1-1
clone_size: .
d_call: .
v_call: TRBV24-1
cdr3_nt: TGTGCCACCAGTGAAGGGGGTCGGACTGAAGCTTTCTTT
cdr3_aa: CATSEGGRTEAFF

j_call: TRBJ2-3
clone_size: .
d_call: TRBD1
v_call: TRBV9
cdr3_nt: TGTGCCAGCAGCGCGGGACAGGGGACTAGCACAGATACGCAGTATTTT
cdr3_aa: CASSAGQGTSTDTQYF

j_call: TRBJ2-5
clone_size: .
d_call: TRBD2
v_call: TRBV12-5
cdr3_nt: TGTGCTAGTGGTTTGGATAGCGGGAGTGGCGAGACCCAGTACTTC
cdr3_aa: CASGLDSGSGETQYF

j_call: TRBJ1-1
clone_size: .
d_call: .
v_call: TRBV20-1
cdr3_nt: TGCAGTGCTAATAGACTTGAAGCTTTCTTT
cdr3_aa: CSANRLEAFF

j_call: TRBJ2-2
clone_size: .
d_call: TRBD1
v_call: TRBV10-1
cdr3_nt: TGCGCCAGCGGGGGACAGGTGAACACCGGGGAGCTGTTTTTT
cdr3_aa: CASGGQVNTGELFF

j_call: TRBJ2-1
clone_size: .
d_call: .
v_call: TRBV9
cdr3_nt: TGTGCCAGCAGCCCCCTAGGGCTAGCTTCTGAGCAGTTCTTC
cdr3_aa: CASSPLGLASEQFF

j_call: TRBJ1-2
clone_size: .
d_call: .
v_call: TRBV30
cdr3_nt: TGTGCCTGGAGTCCACCGAATATTCTGGGCGGCTACACCTTC
cdr3_aa: CAWSPPNILGGYTF

j_call: TRBJ1-5
clone_size: .
d_call: .
v_call: TRBV28
cdr3_nt: TGTGCCAGCAAACCAGGGGAGAGCAATCAGCCCCAGCATTTT
cdr3_aa: CASKPGESNQPQHF

j_call: TRBJ1-1
clone_size: .
d_call: TRBD1
v_call: TRBV18
cdr3_nt: TGTGCCAGCTCACCCCGGGACAGGGACAACACTGAAGCTTTCTTT
cdr3_aa: CASSPRDRDNTEAFF

j_call: TRBJ1-1
clone_size: once
d_call: .
v_call: TRBV14
cdr3_nt: TGTGCCAGCACCAGCGGGACGTGGGGCACTGAAGCTTTCTTT
cdr3_aa: CASTSGTWGTEAFF

j_call: TRBJ1-4
clone_size: .
d_call: .
v_call: TRBV6-5
cdr3_nt: TGTGCCAGTGGATTTCGGGAAAGACTGTTTTTT
cdr3_aa: CASGFRERLFF

j_call: TRBJ1-1
clone_size: .
d_call: TRBD1
v_call: TRBV12-5
cdr3_nt: TGTGCTAGTGGTTCCGGGACAGGGGGACCGAACACTGAAGCTTTCTTT
cdr3_aa: CASGSGTGGPNTEAFF

j_call: TRBJ2-7
clone_size: .
d_call: .
v_call: TRBV6-5
cdr3_nt: TGTGCCAGCACTCCCCGGACCAGGGACTGGTACGAGCAGTACTTC
cdr3_aa: CASTPRTRDWYEQYF

j_call: TRBJ1-5
clone_size: .
d_call: TRBD1
v_call: TRBV11-3
cdr3_nt: TGTGCCAGCAGCCCTCCTCTACAGGGGTCTGGGCATAGCAATCAGCCCCAGCATTTT
cdr3_aa: CASSPPLQGSGHSNQPQHF

j_call: TRBJ1-2
clone_size: .
d_call: .
v_call: TRBV19
cdr3_nt: TGTGCCAGTAGTATAGAAACAGGGAGTTATGGCTACACCTTC
cdr3_aa: CASSIETGSYGYTF

j_call: TRBJ2-5
clone_size: once
d_call: .
v_call: TRBV14
cdr3_nt: TGTGCCAGCAGCCAAGAAGGCCCAGGGCAGGTTGGGACCCAGTACTTC
cdr3_aa: CASSQEGPGQVGTQYF

j_call: TRBJ2-3
clone_size: .
d_call: TRBD1
v_call: TRBV2
cdr3_nt: TGTGCCAGCAGTCGGACAGGGGGCACAGATACGCAGTATTTT
cdr3_aa: CASSRTGGTDTQYF

j_call: TRBJ2-7
clone_size: few
d_call: .
v_call: TRBV7-9
cdr3_nt: TGTGCCAGCAGCTTAGGAGGACTGCTTATCTACGAGCAGTACTTC
cdr3_aa: CASSLGGLLIYEQYF

j_call: TRBJ1-2
clone_size: .
d_call: .
v_call: TRBV5-1
cdr3_nt: TGCGCCAGCAGCCCGGACACCGCGACGGCTAACTATGGCTACACCTTC
cdr3_aa: CASSPDTATANYGYTF

j_call: TRBJ2-3
clone_size: .
d_call: TRBD1
v_call: TRBV18
cdr3_nt: TGTGCCAGCTCACCATCGGACAGGGGGCATACAGATACGCAGTATTTT
cdr3_aa: CASSPSDRGHTDTQYF

j_call: TRBJ2-1
clone_size: .
d_call: .
v_call: TRBV3-1/TRBV3-2
cdr3_nt: TGTGCCAGCAGCCAAGTTCCCACCGAGGCGTATATCACCCTCAATGAGCAGTTCTTC
cdr3_aa: CASSQVPTEAYITLNEQFF

j_call: TRBJ1-2
clone_size: .
d_call: TRBD1
v_call: TRBV11-2
cdr3_nt: TGTGCCAGCAGCTTAGGGCCGGGACAGGCGATAAACTATGGCTACACCTTC
cdr3_aa: CASSLGPGQAINYGYTF

j_call: TRBJ2-5
clone_size: .
d_call: .
v_call: TRBV5-5
cdr3_nt: TGTGCCAGCAGCTGGGCCGGGGAAGAGACCCAGTACTTC
cdr3_aa: CASSWAGEETQYF

j_call: TRBJ2-1
clone_size: .
d_call: .
v_call: TRBV7-9
cdr3_nt: TGTGCCAGCAGCTTAGATGGCTCGAGGGCGGGGAATGAGCAGTTCTTC
cdr3_aa: CASSLDGSRAGNEQFF

j_call: TRBJ1-1
clone_size: .
d_call: .
v_call: TRBV25-1
cdr3_nt: TGTGCCAGCAGTGGCCCATCGAGGCACACTGAAGCTTTCTTT
cdr3_aa: CASSGPSRHTEAFF

j_call: TRBJ1-2
clone_size: .
d_call: TRBD1
v_call: TRBV6-5
cdr3_nt: TGTGCCAGCAGACAGGACAGGGTCTTGGGAGGCTACACCTTC
cdr3_aa: CASRQDRVLGGYTF

j_call: TRBJ2-3
clone_size: .
d_call: .
v_call: TRBV14
cdr3_nt: TGTGCCAGCACCCAAGAAGGGAACAAGATTAGAGGGACAGATACGCAGTATTTT
cdr3_aa: CASTQEGNKIRGTDTQYF

j_call: TRBJ2-7
clone_size: .
d_call: TRBD1
v_call: TRBV6-2/TRBV6-3
cdr3_nt: TGTGCCAGCAGTTACTCGAATGTCGGACAGGGCTACGAGCAGTACTTC
cdr3_aa: CASSYSNVGQGYEQYF

j_call: TRBJ1-3
clone_size: few
d_call: TRBD1
v_call: TRBV2
cdr3_nt: TGTGCCAGCACCGCACCGACAGGGTCTGTCTCTGGAAACACCATATATTTT
cdr3_aa: CASTAPTGSVSGNTIYF

j_call: TRBJ1-4
clone_size: .
d_call: TRBD1
v_call: TRBV19
cdr3_nt: TGTGCCAGTAGTCTTTACAGGGGAGCTAATGAAAAACTGTTTTTT
cdr3_aa: CASSLYRGANEKLFF

j_call: TRBJ1-5
clone_size: .
d_call: TRBD1
v_call: TRBV19
cdr3_nt: TGTGCCAGTAGTATAGGCCGGACAGGGTGGGGTGGGAATCAGCCCCAGCATTTT
cdr3_aa: CASSIGRTGWGGNQPQHF

j_call: TRBJ2-3
clone_size: .
d_call: TRBD2
v_call: TRBV24-1
cdr3_nt: TGTGCCACCGGAACCCCGGGACTAGATCGCACAGATACGCAGTATTTT
cdr3_aa: CATGTPGLDRTDTQYF

j_call: TRBJ2-1
clone_size: .
d_call: TRBD1
v_call: TRBV5-1
cdr3_nt: TGCGCCAGCAGCTCACAGGGGTCCTACAATGAGCAGTTCTTC
cdr3_aa: CASSSQGSYNEQFF

j_call: TRBJ2-5
clone_size: .
d_call: TRBD1
v_call: TRBV4-1
cdr3_nt: TGCGCCAGCAGCCACAGGACAGGGTACCAAGAGACCCAGTACTTC
cdr3_aa: CASSHRTGYQETQYF